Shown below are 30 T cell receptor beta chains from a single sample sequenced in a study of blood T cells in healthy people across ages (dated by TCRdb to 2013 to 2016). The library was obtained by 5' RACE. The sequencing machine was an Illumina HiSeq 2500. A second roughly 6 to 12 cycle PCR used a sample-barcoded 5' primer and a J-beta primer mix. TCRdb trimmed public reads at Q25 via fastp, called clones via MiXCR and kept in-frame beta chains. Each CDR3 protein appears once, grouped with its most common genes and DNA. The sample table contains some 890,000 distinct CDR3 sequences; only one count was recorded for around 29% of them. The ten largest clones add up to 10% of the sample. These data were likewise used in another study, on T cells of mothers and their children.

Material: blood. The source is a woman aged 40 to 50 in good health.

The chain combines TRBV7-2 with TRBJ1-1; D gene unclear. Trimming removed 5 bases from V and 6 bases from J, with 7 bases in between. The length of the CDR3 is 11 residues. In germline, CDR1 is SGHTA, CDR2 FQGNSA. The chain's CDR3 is CASSPKAEAFF. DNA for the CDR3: TGTGCCAGCAGCCCCAAAGCTGAAGCTTTCTTT.

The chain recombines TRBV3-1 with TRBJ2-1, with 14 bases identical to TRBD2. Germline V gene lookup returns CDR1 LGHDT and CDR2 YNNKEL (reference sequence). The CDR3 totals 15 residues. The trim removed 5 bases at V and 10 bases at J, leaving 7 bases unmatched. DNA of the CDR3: TGTGCCAGCAGCGTCGGGACTAGCGGGGGCTTAGAGCAGTTCTTC. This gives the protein CASSVGTSGGLEQFF.

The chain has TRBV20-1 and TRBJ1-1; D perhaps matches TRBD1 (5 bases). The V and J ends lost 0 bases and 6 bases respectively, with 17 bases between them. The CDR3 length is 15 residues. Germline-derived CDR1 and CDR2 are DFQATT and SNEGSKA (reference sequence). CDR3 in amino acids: CSARDPTGRGAEAFF. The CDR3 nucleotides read TGCAGTGCTAGAGATCCCACGGGGAGAGGGGCTGAAGCTTTCTTT.

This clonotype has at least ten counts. The CDR3 spells CASSLANFDNEQFF. The CDR3, as DNA: TGTGCCAGCAGCTTAGCGAACTTTGACAATGAGCAGTTCTTC. The genes are TRBV7-2 and TRBJ2-1; D gene uncertain. The V end was cut by 0 bases, the J end by 5 bases, with 8 bases between. The CDR3 has 14 amino acids. Per the germline V gene, CDR1 is SGHTA and CDR2 is FQGNSA.

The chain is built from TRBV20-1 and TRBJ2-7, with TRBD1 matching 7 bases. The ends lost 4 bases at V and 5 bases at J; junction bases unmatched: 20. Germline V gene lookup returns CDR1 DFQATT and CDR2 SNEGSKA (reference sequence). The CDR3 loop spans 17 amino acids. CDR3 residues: CSAKYNGRGYISDEQYF. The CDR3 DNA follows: TGCAGTGCTAAATATAACGGCAGGGGGTATATATCCGACGAGCAGTACTTC.

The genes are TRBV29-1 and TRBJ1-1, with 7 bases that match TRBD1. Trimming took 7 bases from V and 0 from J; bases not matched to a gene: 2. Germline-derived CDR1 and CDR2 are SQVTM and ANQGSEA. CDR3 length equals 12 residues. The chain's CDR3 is CSATGMNTEAFF. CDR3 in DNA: TGCAGCGCGACAGGGATGAACACTGAAGCTTTCTTT.

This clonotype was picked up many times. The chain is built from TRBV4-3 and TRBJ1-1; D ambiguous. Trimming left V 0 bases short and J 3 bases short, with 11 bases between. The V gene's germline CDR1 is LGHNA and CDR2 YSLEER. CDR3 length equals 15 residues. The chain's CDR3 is CASSQEHRGDTEAFF. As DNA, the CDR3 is TGCGCCAGCAGCCAAGAGCACAGAGGAGACACTGAAGCTTTCTTT.

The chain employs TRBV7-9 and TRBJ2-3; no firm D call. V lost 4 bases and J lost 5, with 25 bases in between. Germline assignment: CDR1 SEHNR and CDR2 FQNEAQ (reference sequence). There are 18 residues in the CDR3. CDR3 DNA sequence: TGTGCCAGCAGCTCAATTTGGATCGGGCATTCTGTGGGAGATACGCAGTATTTT. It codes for CASSSIWIGHSVGDTQYF.

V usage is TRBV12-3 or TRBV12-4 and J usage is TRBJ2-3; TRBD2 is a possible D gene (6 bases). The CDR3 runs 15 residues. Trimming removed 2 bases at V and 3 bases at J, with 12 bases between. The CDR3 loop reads CASSLLRGTTDTQYF. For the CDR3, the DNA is TGTGCCAGCAGTTTATTACGGGGGACTACAGATACGCAGTATTTT.

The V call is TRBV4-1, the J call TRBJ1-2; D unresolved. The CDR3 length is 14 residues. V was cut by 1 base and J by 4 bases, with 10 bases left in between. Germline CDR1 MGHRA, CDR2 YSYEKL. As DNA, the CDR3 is TGCGCCAGCAGCCAAGCAGCTCTCTTCTATGGCTACACCTTC. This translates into CASSQAALFYGYTF.

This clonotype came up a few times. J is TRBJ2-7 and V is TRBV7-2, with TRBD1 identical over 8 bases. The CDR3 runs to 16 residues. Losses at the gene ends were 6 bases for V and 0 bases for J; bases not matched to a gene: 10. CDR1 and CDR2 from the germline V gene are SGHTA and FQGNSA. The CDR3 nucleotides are TGTGCCAGCAGTATTAGACAGGGGATCAACTCCTACGAGCAGTACTTC. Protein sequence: CASSIRQGINSYEQYF.

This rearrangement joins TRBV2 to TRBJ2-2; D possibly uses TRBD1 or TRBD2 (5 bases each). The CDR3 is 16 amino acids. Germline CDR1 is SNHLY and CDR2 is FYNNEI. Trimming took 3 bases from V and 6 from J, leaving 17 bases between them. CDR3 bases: TGTGCCAGCAGTGATCGGGGCGGTGGAGGCGCCGGGGAGCTGTTTTTT. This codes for CASSDRGGGGAGELFF. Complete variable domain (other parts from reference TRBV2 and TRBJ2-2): EPEVTQTPSHQVTQMGQEVILRCVPISNHLYFYWYRQILGQKVEFLVSFYNNEISEKSEIFDDQFSVERPDGSNFTLKIRSTKLEDSAMYFCASSDRGGGGAGELFFGEGSRLTVL.

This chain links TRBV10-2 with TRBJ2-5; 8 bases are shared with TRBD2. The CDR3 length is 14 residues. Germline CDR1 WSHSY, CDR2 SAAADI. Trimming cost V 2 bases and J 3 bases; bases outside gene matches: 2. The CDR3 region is CASSEAGGKETQYF. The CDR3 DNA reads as TGCGCCAGCAGTGAGGCGGGGGGAAAAGAGACCCAGTACTTC.

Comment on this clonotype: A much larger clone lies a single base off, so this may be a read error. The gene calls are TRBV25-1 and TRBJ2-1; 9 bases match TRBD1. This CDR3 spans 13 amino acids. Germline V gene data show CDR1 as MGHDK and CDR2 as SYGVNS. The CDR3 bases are TGTGCCTGCCAACCGGGACAGGGAATAGTCTGGTACTTC. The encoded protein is CACQPGQGIVWYF.

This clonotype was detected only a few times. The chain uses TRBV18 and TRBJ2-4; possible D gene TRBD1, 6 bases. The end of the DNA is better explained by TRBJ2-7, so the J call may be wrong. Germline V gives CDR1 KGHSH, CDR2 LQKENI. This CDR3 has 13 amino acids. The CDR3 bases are TGTGCCAGCTCTTACAGGGATTCCTACGAGCAGTACTTC. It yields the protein CASSYRDSYEQYF.

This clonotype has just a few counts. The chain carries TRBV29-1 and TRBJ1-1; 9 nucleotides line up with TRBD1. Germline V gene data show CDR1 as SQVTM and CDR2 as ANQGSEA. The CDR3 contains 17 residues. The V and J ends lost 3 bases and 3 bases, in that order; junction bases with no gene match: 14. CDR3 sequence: CSVEEFTGGRRDTEAFF. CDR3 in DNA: TGCAGCGTTGAGGAATTCACAGGGGGCAGGAGGGACACTGAAGCTTTCTTT.

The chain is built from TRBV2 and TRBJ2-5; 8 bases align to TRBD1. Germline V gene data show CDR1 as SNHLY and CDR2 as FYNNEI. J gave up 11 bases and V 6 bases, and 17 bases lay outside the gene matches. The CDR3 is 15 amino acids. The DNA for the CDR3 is TGTGCCAGCAGACGACAGGGGACGCGCAACAATGAGCAGTACTTC. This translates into CASRRQGTRNNEQYF. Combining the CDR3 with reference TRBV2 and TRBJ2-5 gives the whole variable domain EPEVTQTPSHQVTQMGQEVILRCVPISNHLYFYWYRQILGQKVEFLVSFYNNEISEKSEIFDDQFSVERPDGSNFTLKIRSTKLEDSAMYFCASRRQGTRNNEQYFGPGTRLLVL.

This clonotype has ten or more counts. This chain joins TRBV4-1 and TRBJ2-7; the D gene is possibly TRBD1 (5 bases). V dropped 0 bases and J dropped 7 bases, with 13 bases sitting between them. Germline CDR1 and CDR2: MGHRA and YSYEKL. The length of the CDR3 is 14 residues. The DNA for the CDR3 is TGCGCCAGCAGCCAAGATCCAGGGTTGGGTGAGCAGTACTTC. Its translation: CASSQDPGLGEQYF.

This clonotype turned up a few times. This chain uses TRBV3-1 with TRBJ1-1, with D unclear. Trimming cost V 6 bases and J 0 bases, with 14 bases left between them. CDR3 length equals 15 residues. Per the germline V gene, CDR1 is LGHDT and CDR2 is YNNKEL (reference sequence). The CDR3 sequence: CASRPALVMNTEAFF. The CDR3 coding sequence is TGTGCCAGCAGGCCCGCCTTAGTTATGAACACTGAAGCTTTCTTT. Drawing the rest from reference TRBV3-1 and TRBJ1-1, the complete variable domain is DTAVSQTPKYLVTQMGNDKSIKCEQNLGHDTMYWYKQDSKKFLKIMFSYNNKELIINETVPNRFSPKSPDKAHLNLHINSLELGDSAVYFCASRPALVMNTEAFFGQGTRLTVV.

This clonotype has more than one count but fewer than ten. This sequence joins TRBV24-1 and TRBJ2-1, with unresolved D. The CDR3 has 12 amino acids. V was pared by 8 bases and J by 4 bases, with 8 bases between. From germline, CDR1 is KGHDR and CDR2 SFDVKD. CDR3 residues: CATKTRYNEQFF. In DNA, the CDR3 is TGTGCCACCAAGACCAGGTACAATGAGCAGTTCTTC.

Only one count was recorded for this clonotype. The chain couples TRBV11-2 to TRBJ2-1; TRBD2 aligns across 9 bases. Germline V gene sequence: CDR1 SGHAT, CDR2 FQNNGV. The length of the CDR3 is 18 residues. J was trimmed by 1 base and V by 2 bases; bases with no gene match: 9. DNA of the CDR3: TGTGCCAGCAGCTTACTAGCGGGAACGGTAAGGTCCTACAATGAGCAGTTCTTC. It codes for CASSLLAGTVRSYNEQFF.

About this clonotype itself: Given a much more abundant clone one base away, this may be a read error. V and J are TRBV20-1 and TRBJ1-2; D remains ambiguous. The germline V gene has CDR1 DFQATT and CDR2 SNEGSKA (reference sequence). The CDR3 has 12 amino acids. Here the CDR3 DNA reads TGCAGGGCTAGTCCACGCCTCTATGGCTACACCTTC. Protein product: CRASPRLYGYTF.

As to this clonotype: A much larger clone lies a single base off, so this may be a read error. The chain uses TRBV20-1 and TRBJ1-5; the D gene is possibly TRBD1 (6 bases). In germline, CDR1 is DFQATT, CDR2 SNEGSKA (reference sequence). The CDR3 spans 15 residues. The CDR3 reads CGAREAGVRDQPQHF. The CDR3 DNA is TGCGGTGCTAGAGAGGCAGGGGTTAGGGATCAGCCCCAGCATTTT.

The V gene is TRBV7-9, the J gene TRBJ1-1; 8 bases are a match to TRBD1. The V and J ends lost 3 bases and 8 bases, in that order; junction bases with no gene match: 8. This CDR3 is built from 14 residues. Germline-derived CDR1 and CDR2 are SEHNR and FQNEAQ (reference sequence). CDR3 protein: CASSFYSTGGEAFF. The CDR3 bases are TGTGCCAGCAGCTTTTACTCAACAGGGGGGGAAGCTTTCTTT.

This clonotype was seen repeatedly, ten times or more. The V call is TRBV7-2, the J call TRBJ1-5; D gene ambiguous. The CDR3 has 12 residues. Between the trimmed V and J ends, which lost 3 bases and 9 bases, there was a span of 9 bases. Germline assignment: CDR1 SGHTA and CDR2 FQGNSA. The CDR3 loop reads CASSFEVGPQHF. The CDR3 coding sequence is TGTGCCAGCAGCTTCGAAGTCGGGCCCCAGCATTTT.

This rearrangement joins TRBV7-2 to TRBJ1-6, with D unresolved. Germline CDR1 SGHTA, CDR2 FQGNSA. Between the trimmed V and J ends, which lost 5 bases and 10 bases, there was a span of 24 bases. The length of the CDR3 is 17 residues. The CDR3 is CASSPEARDTLASPLHF. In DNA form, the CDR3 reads TGTGCCAGCAGCCCGGAGGCTCGGGATACCTTGGCGTCACCCCTCCACTTT.

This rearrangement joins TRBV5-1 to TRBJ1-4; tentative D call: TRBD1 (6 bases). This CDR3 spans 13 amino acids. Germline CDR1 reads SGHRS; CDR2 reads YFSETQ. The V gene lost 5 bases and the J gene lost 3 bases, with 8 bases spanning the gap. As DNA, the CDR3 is TGCGCCAGCAGAAGGACAGCTAATGAAAAACTGTTTTTT. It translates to CASRRTANEKLFF.

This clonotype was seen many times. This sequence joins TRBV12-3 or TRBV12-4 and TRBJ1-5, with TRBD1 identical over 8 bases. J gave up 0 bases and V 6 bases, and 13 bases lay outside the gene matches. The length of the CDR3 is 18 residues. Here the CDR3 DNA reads TGTGCCAGCAGCTTCGACTGGACAGGGACTTATAGCAATCAGCCCCAGCATTTT. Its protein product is CASSFDWTGTYSNQPQHF.

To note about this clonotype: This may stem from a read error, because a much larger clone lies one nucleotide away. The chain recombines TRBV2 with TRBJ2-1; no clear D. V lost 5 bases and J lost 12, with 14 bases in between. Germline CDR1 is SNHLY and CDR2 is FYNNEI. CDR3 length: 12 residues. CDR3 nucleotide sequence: TGTGCCAGCAGTCAGACCTGTGTTGGGCAGTTCTTC. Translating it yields CASSQTCVGQFF.

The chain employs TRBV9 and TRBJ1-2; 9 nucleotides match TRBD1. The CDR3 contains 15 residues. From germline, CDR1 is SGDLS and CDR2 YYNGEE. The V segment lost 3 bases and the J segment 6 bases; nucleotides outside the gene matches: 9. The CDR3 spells CASSAGDRAWDGYTF. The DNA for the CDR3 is TGTGCCAGCAGCGCCGGGGACAGGGCGTGGGATGGCTACACCTTC.